The present entry profiles one T cell receptor (beta chain) with its context. This clone's antigen is unknown. Per-base qualities were not stored, and no clone one base away is much larger. The data were obtained in a study of early stage breast cancer tumors (dated by TCRdb to 2016 to 2017). For the wider study: Of the 16 invasive breast tumors, more than 9 were found to be estrogen receptor-positive, progesterone receptor-positive and HER2-negative. On average, each sample got around 10-fold read coverage. A total of about 2,800,000 templates, representing about 1.1 million unique clonotypes, were detected across all samples. About 70% of the 12 ER+/PR+/HER2- tumors were invasive ductal carcinomas, while the other four were invasive lobular carcinomas. What the work shows at the level of the full study, not this receptor alone: Repertoires from blood resembled normal breast more closely than tumor, and using blood as a reference for each tissue separated tumor from normal in 14 of 16 patients. The small cohort size prevented analysis by tumor subtype. Approximately 2.4-fold higher T cell density and higher clonality were observed in tumors than in adjacent normal breast tissue. Enriched TCRB sequences shared across patients were mostly commonly generated sequences, unlikely to play an important role in the tumor microenvironment. Chain pairing and functional markers such as CD4, CD8 and FOXP3 were not captured by bulk genomic DNA sequencing of unsorted cells.

Each sample was amplified as two independent genomic DNA replicates: roughly 0.5 ug for blood and roughly 1.5 ug for tumor or normal breast. Following the manufacturer's instructions, the ImmunoSeq Intro kit was used to carry out TCRB sequencing on genomic DNA. For absolute quantification, the roughly 33-cycle multiplex PCR included proprietary primers along with spike-in control sequences. Single-end 150-bp reads were used to sequence an 87-bp fragment spanning the CDR3 plus the flanking V and J genes. Each lane of an Illumina MiSeq using version 3.0 chemistry carried seven multiplexed samples, with two replicates per sample. On the authors' methods: The vendor's proprietary pipeline handled the raw data processing, merging both replicates into a single result for each sample. Clonotypes were defined as productive rearrangements sharing the V-gene family, CDR3 amino acid sequence and J-gene segment. Clonality was calculated as 1 minus the normalized Shannon entropy (Pielou evenness) of TCRB abundances. To estimate T cell density, the total number of templates was divided by the number of input cells, which was inferred from the amount of DNA input. Recon with default parameters was used to estimate total repertoire diversity and clonality. Tumor-enriched clonotypes were defined as having over 0.1% abundance in tumor and at least 32-fold higher abundance than in normal breast. TCRdb holds this immuneACCESS table with in-frame rearrangements only. Some clones are missing; in checked studies, unresolved V genes explain under half, and the rest has no known cause. V and J calls and clone size are as listed in that table; D and trimming were resolved from the DNA. Counted in this sample were 25,000 to 35,000 clones; roughly 55% of them appeared once. The ten largest clones take up approximately 8% of the sample.

Dicing about 20-50 mg of tumor tissue typically produced more than 2.5 ug of DNA. The study profiled bulk TCR beta-chain repertoires in matched peripheral blood, tumor and adjacent normal breast tissue taken from approximately 16 patients with early-stage breast cancer. After resection, tumor tissue identified by eye was cut out and put into prechilled RNAlater. A TissueLyser II was used to homogenize diced tumor tissue (roughly 20-55 mg) in RLTplus buffer containing beta-mercaptoethanol and antifoaming agent. The Qiagen AllPrep DNA/RNA Mini kit was used to extract genomic DNA. The source material was breast tumor tissue. This receptor was obtained from a person aged 45-60 years with breast cancer.

CDR3 sequence: CASSQGGSGANVLTF. The sequenced DNA: TGCGCCAGCAGCCAGGGGGGCTCTGGGGCCAACGTCCTGACTTTC. The V gene is TRBV4-3 and the J gene is TRBJ2-6; tentative D gene TRBD2, with 6 bases matching. From cysteine to phenylalanine, the CDR3 is 15 amino acids long. Only the CDR3 region is kept as DNA, spanning 45 bases read in frame from base 1. Trimming costs V 3 bases and J 0 bases, and their ends lie 6 bases apart. Taken from the germline V gene, the CDR1 and CDR2 loops are LGHNA and YSLEER.